Presented here are 23 T cell receptor beta chains from one specimen sequenced in a study of CXCR3-negative and CXCR3-positive naive CD8 T cells (dated by TCRdb to the late 2010s). The reads were generated on a NextSeq 550. The Human TCR Profiling Kit (MiLaboratory) was used to prepare UMI-labeled 5' RACE TRB cDNA libraries. TCRdb reprocessed the reads into one record per CDR3 protein sequence, lacking DNA. This sample's table has entries for under 8,000 distinct CDR3 sequences. The ten biggest clones cover more than 1.2% of the sample. Sequencing was carried out using naive CXCR3- CD8+ T cells from blood. The cell subset or site label for this specimen denotes: CD45RO-CCR7+CD27+CD95- naive CD8+ T cells lacking CXCR3 (TNR3-). The receptors stem from a human donor in good health. Some clones in this sample may be carry-over from other donors' samples.

This chain links TRBV2 with TRBJ2-3; TCRdb's D call of TRBD1 is untestable without DNA. From germline, CDR1 is SNHLY and CDR2 FYNNEI. The CDR3 consists of 16 residues. CDR3 amino acids: CASSEVGSPGIDTQYF.

This clonotype ranks as medium-sized in terms of frequency. V usage is TRBV14 and J usage is TRBJ2-1; no DNA is available, so the TRBD2 call from TCRdb remains unchecked. The CDR3 is 13 amino acids. CDR1 SGHDN and CDR2 FVKESK come from the germline V gene. The CDR3 reads CASSQEEGGEQFF.

By frequency, this clonotype registers medium-sized (0.01 to 0.1%). The chain has TRBV14 and TRBJ2-7; TCRdb's assignment of TRBD1 cannot be checked, as there is no DNA. CDR3 length: 13 residues. Germline CDR1 is SGHDN and CDR2 is FVKESK. The CDR3 sequence is CASSQGRVHEQYF.

This chain uses TRBV10-2 with TRBJ1-1; TCRdb proposes TRBD1, but this gene call is untestable without DNA. There are 15 residues in the CDR3. The V gene's germline CDR1 is WSHSY and CDR2 SAAADI. CDR3 loop: CASSEGQDINTEAFF.

This clonotype is classed as medium-sized (0.01 to 0.1%) by frequency. The rearrangement uses TRBV11-2 and TRBJ2-3; the D call of TRBD1 rests on TCRdb alone, since no DNA is present to check it. Germline V lookup: CDR1 SGHAT, CDR2 FQNNGV. The CDR3 runs to 15 residues. The CDR3 reads CASSLAGGWTDTQYF.

The V gene is TRBV7-3, the J gene TRBJ2-1; TCRdb names TRBD2, which stays unverified in the absence of DNA. The CDR3 runs to 14 residues. CDR1 and CDR2 from the germline V gene are SGHTA and FQGTGA. This CDR3 reads CASSPRLASDEQFF.

This clonotype is medium-sized by frequency. The chain employs TRBV29-1 and TRBJ2-1; TCRdb's D gene call, TRBD1, goes unchecked for lack of DNA. The CDR3 consists of 15 residues. The germline V gene has CDR1 SQVTM and CDR2 ANQGSEA. The CDR3 sequence is CSVRTAFPSYNEQFF.

CDR3 sequence: CASSLGQGVPNTGELFF. This chain links TRBV7-6 with TRBJ2-2. CDR3 size: 17 residues. Germline V lookup: CDR1 SGHVS, CDR2 FNYEAQ.

The genes are TRBV4-1 and TRBJ1-4. This CDR3 contains 14 residues. The germline V gene encodes CDR1 MGHRA and CDR2 YSYEKL. The CDR3 here is CASSFGGANEKLFF.

This clonotype is labeled medium-sized (0.01 to 0.1%) based on frequency. This chain joins TRBV5-5 and TRBJ2-7; TCRdb names TRBD2, which stays unverified in the absence of DNA. Germline V gene data show CDR1 as SGHKS and CDR2 as YYEKEE (reference sequence). The CDR3 loop spans 14 amino acids. The CDR3 reads CASSQGLPSYEQYF. Looking up the rest from reference TRBV5-5 and TRBJ2-7 gives the full variable domain: DAGVTQSPTHLIKTRGQQVTLRCSPISGHKSVSWYQQVLGQGPQFIFQYYEKEERGRGNFPDRFSARQFPNYSSELNVNALLLGDSALYLCASSQGLPSYEQYFGPGTRLTVT.

This clonotype is labeled medium-sized based on frequency. This chain links TRBV29-1 with TRBJ2-3; TCRdb gives TRBD2 as the D gene, but with no DNA this cannot be confirmed. The CDR3 extends over 14 amino acids. Germline assignment: CDR1 SQVTM and CDR2 ANQGSEA. CDR3 amino acids: CSVAGTLSTDTQYF.

The gene calls are TRBV7-9 and TRBJ2-5; absent DNA, TCRdb's TRBD1 call cannot be checked. The germline V gene encodes CDR1 SEHNR and CDR2 FQNEAQ (reference sequence). The CDR3 consists of 17 residues. CDR3 sequence reads: CASSLTGRYLPGETQYF.

This chain's CDR3 is CASSSGLANNEQFF. The chain links TRBV7-9 to TRBJ2-1; TCRdb's D gene call, TRBD2, goes unchecked for lack of DNA. The CDR3 consists of 14 residues. Germline V gene lookup returns CDR1 SEHNR and CDR2 FQNEAQ (reference sequence).

This chain links TRBV5-6 with TRBJ1-1. Germline CDR1 is SGHDT and CDR2 is YYEEEE. The CDR3 covers 14 residues. This CDR3 reads CASNIGIAEVEAFF.

The chain is built from TRBV20-1 and TRBJ2-3. CDR3 size: 13 residues. The germline V gene has CDR1 DFQATT and CDR2 SNEGSKA (reference sequence). The CDR3 sequence: CSASHGITDTQYF.

This clonotype counts as medium-sized by frequency. This CDR3 reads CASSTGTAYHNEQFF. The V call is TRBV7-9, the J call TRBJ2-1; TCRdb selects TRBD1, and the lack of DNA leaves this call unchecked. Germline lookup yields CDR1 SEHNR and CDR2 FQNEAQ (reference sequence). This CDR3 has 15 amino acids.

The CDR3 protein is CSVEDQGGRYF. The rearrangement links TRBV29-1 to TRBJ2-3. The germline V gene has CDR1 SQVTM and CDR2 ANQGSEA. The CDR3 runs 11 residues.

This clonotype is called medium-sized (0.01 to 0.1%) based on its frequency. The V call is TRBV7-8, the J call TRBJ2-2; TCRdb lists TRBD2, though no DNA is available to test this call. This CDR3 region has 20 residues. The germline V gene has CDR1 SGHVS and CDR2 FQNEAQ. CDR3 protein: CASRIVFGGLAGGDTGELFF.

This clonotype is classed as medium-sized by frequency. The chain combines TRBV29-1 with TRBJ2-2; TCRdb reports TRBD2, a call that lacks DNA to check it against. This CDR3 has 12 amino acids. Per the germline V gene, CDR1 is SQVTM and CDR2 is ANQGSEA. The CDR3 protein is CSAASVTGELFF.

This clonotype is labeled medium-sized (0.01 to 0.1%) based on frequency. The chain has TRBV5-5 and TRBJ1-1; TCRdb indicates TRBD1, and absent DNA this call remains unverified. Germline V CDR1 and CDR2: SGHKS, YYEKEE (reference sequence). This CDR3 comprises 17 residues. This CDR3 is CASSDPGTGGPNTEAFF.

This clonotype is classed as medium-sized (0.01 to 0.1%) by frequency. Here the CDR3 reads CASSETDRAYEQYF. This chain uses TRBV25-1 with TRBJ2-7; TCRdb picks TRBD1, but there is no DNA to check that call. The CDR3 contains 14 residues. Germline CDR1 is MGHDK and CDR2 is SYGVNS.

The chain combines TRBV29-1 with TRBJ2-1; the D call from TCRdb, TRBD2, cannot be confirmed without DNA. CDR3 size: 16 residues. Germline-derived CDR1 and CDR2 are SQVTM and ANQGSEA. The CDR3 sequence: CSVDAKASGALNEQFF.

This clonotype shows up as medium-sized by frequency. The chain employs TRBV29-1 and TRBJ2-7; TCRdb selects TRBD1, and the lack of DNA leaves this call unchecked. Germline V gives CDR1 SQVTM, CDR2 ANQGSEA. The CDR3 has 14 residues. The CDR3 protein is CSVEGDRGPYEQYF.